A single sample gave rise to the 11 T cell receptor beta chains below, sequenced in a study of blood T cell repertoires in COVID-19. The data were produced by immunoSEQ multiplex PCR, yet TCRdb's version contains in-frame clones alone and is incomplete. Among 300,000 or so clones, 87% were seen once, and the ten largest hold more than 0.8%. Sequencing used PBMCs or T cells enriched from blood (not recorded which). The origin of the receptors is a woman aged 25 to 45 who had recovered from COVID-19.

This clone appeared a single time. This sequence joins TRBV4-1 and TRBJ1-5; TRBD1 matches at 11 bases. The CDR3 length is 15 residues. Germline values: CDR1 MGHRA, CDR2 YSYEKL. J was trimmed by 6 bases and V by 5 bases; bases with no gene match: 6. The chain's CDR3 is CASSRGTGGGQPQHF. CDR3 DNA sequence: TGCGCCAGCAGCAGGGGGACAGGGGGTGGTCAGCCCCAGCATTTT.

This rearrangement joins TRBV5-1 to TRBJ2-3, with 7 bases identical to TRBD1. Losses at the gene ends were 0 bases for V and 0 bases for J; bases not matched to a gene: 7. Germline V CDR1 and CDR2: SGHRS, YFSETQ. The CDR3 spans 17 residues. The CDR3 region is CASSLATGDLSTDTQYF. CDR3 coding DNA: TGCGCCAGCAGCTTGGCCACAGGGGATCTCAGCACAGATACGCAGTATTTT.

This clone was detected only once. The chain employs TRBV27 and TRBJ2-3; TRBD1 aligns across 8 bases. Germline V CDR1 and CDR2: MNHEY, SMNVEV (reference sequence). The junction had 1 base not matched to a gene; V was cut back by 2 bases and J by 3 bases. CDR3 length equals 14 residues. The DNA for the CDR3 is TGTGCCAGCAGTTTAGACAGGGGAACAGATACGCAGTATTTT. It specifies CASSLDRGTDTQYF.

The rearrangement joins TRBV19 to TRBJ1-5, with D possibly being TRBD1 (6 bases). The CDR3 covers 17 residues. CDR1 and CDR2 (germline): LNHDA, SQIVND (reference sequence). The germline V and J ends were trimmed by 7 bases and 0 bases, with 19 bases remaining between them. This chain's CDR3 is CASMGARLSDSNQPQHF. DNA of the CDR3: TGTGCCAGTATGGGGGCCAGATTATCCGATAGCAATCAGCCCCAGCATTTT. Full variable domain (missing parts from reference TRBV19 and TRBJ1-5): DGGITQSPKYLFRKEGQNVTLSCEQNLNHDAMYWYRQDPGQGLRLIYYSQIVNDFQKGDIAEGYSVSREKKESFPLTVTSAQKNPTAFYLCASMGARLSDSNQPQHFGDGTRLSIL.

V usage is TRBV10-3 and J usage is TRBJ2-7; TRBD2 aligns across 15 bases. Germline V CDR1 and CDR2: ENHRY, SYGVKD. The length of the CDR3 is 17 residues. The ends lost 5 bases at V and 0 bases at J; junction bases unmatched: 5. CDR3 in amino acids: CAISPGLAGGSSYEQYF. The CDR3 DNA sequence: TGTGCCATCAGTCCGGGACTAGCGGGGGGTTCCTCCTACGAGCAGTACTTC.

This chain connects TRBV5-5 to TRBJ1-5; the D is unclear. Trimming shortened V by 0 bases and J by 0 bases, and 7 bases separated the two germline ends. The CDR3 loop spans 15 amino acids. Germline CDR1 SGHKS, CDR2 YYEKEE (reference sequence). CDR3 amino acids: CASSLVGSSNQPQHF. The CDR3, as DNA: TGTGCCAGCAGCTTGGTTGGCAGTAGCAATCAGCCCCAGCATTTT.

The chain's CDR3 is CASSEGQGGYGYTF. The CDR3 DNA is TGTGCCAGCAGTGAAGGGCAGGGGGGCTATGGCTACACCTTC. The chain carries TRBV2 and TRBJ1-2; 7 nucleotides align to TRBD1. The CDR3 runs 14 residues. Unmatched junction bases numbered 3, after V lost 1 base and J lost 4 bases. In germline, CDR1 is SNHLY, CDR2 FYNNEI.

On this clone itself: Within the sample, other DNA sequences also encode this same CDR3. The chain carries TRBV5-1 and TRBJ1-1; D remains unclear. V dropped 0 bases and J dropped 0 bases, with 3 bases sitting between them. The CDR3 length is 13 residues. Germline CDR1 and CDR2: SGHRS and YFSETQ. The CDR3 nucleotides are TGCGCCAGCAGCTTGGATATGAACACTGAAGCTTTCTTT. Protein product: CASSLDMNTEAFF.

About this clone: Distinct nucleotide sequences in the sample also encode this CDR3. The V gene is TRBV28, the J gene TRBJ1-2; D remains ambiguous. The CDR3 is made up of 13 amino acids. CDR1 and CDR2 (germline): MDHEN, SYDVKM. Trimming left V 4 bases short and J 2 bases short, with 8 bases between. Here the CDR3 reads CASSSGSNYGYTF. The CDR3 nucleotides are TGTGCCAGCAGTTCAGGCTCGAACTATGGCTACACCTTC.

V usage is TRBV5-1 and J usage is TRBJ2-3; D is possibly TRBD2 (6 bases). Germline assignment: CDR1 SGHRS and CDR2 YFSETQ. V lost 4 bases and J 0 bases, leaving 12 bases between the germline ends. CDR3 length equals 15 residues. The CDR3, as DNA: TGCGCCAGCAGCGAACCCGGGACTAGCACAGATACGCAGTATTTT. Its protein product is CASSEPGTSTDTQYF.

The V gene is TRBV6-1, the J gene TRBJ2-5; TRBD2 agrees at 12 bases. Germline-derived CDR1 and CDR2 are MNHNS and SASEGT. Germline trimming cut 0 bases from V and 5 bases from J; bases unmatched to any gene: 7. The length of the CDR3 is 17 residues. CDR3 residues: CASSEARTSGVYETQYF. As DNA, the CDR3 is TGTGCCAGCAGTGAAGCCCGGACTAGCGGGGTATACGAGACCCAGTACTTC.